This T cell receptor beta chain was captured in a study of T-cell memory formation after mild COVID-19. Study details: The study found TCR clusters largely donor specific.

This clonotype was picked up a small number of times. TCRdb re-called the 5' RACE reads with MiXCR, one entry per CDR3 protein. The sample lists about 110,000 distinct CDR3 sequences, about 15% seen once, with 28% in the top ten. Sample: PBMCs or a T cell subset sorted from them (not recorded which). The source is an adult woman who had mild COVID-19 (a few samples of this study predate the infection). Cell type and time point are not known.

The DNA of the CDR3 is TGTGCCAGCAGCCAAGAGGAGGGGGTGATCTATGGCTACACCTTC. Translated, it gives CASSQEEGVIYGYTF. The rearrangement links TRBV4-2 to TRBJ1-2; the D gene is possibly TRBD1 (6 bases). The CDR3 extends over 15 amino acids. V lost 0 bases and J 4 bases, leaving 12 bases between the germline ends. Germline values: CDR1 LGHNA, CDR2 YNFKEQ.